This TCR beta chain was retrieved from a study of shared clonotypes between healthy human individuals. CDR1 and CDR2 from the germline V gene are SGHRS and YFSETQ. With 4 bases clipped from V and 0 bases from J, the junction kept 6 bases outside the gene matches. This CDR3 spans 16 amino acids. Naive-designated CD8 cells lacked CD45RO, were positively enriched for CCR7, and omitted terminally differentiated effector memory CD45RA+ cells. Sequencing used immunoSEQ multiplex PCR; TCRdb keeps in-frame clones, though not all of them. The sample carries approximately 2,200,000 clones, 85% to 95% recorded once.

The gene calls are TRBV5-1 and TRBJ1-3; 8 bases align to TRBD1. This sequence was found in a man younger than 30 in good health. Some clones in this sample may be carry-over from other donors' samples. The sample was naive CD8+ T cells from PBMCs. CDR3 sequence reads: CASSPDREGSGNTIYF. Written as DNA, the CDR3 is TGCGCCAGCAGCCCGGACAGGGAGGGCTCTGGAAACACCATATATTTT.